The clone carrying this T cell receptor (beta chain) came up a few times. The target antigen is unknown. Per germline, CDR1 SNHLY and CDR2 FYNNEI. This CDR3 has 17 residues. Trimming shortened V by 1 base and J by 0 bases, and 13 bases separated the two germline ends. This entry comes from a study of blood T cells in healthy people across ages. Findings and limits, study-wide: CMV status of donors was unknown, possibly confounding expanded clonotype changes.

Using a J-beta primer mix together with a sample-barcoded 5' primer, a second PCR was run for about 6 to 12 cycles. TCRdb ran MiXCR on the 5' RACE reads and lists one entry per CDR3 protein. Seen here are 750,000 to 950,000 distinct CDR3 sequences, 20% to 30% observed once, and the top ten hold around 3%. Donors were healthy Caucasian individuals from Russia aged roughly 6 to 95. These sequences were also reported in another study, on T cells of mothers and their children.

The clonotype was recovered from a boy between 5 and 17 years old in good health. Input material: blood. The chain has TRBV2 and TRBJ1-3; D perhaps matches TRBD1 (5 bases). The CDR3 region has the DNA TGTGCCAGCAGTGAAGATGGCGGACACAGCTCTGGAAACACCATATATTTT. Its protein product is CASSEDGGHSSGNTIYF.